This TCR beta chain was identified in a study of T cells in Graves' hyperthyroidism and ophthalmopathy. Amplification targeted TCR beta CDR3 regions from RNA transcripts. TCR CDR3 regions were first amplified by RT-PCR with HTBI primers. TCRdb analysed the multiplex PCR reads with MiXCR anew, one entry per CDR3 protein. The table has more than 550,000 distinct CDR3 sequences, approximately 18% seen once. The sample holds many counts of this clonotype. The clonotype comes from a woman aged 45-65 years with Graves' hyperthyroidism that later progressed to Graves' ophthalmopathy. Sequenced: blood.

CDR3 amino acids: CATSDRGAGELFF. In nucleotides, the CDR3 is TGTGCCACCTCGGACAGGGGGGCCGGGGAGCTGTTTTTT. The gene calls are TRBV24-1 and TRBJ2-2; 10 bases align to TRBD1. The CDR3 spans 13 residues. Germline values: CDR1 KGHDR, CDR2 SFDVKD. V lost 9 bases to trimming and J lost 6 bases; unmatched junction nucleotides: 3.